This T cell receptor (beta chain) was observed in a study of T cells expressing NK-cell markers. 5'RACE template switching built TCR beta cDNA with unique molecular identifiers. TCRdb re-called the 5' RACE reads; every CDR3 protein appears as one record, without DNA. The repertoire shows 550,000 or so distinct CDR3 sequences; the top ten hold 3% to 4.5%. Regarding the study as a whole: These clonotypes also led the CD3+CD56-NKG2C+ fraction in a few donors.

From germline, CDR1 is MGHRA and CDR2 YSYEKL. The CDR3 spans 14 residues. With respect to this clonotype: Its antigen is currently unknown.

The receptor's source is a man aged 18 to 35 in good health. This sequence joins TRBV4-1 and TRBJ2-1; TCRdb's assignment of TRBD2 cannot be checked, as there is no DNA. Material: blood T cells: a sorted CD56 or NKG2C T cell subset, CD4+ or CD8+ T cells, or bulk PBMC T cells (not recorded which). This CDR3 is CASSQDKWRDGWFF.